This TCR beta chain is from a study of blood T cell repertoires in COVID-19. Germline values: CDR1 GTSNPN, CDR2 SVGIG (reference sequence). The CDR3 has 15 residues. The junction had 10 bases not matched to a gene; V was cut back by 3 bases and J by 5 bases. Generated by immunoSEQ multiplex PCR, the TCRdb table keeps only in-frame clones and is missing some. The sample records approximately 100,000 clones, 87% being singletons. This receptor was obtained from a man aged 50 or older with acute or convalescent COVID-19. The chain has TRBV30 and TRBJ1-2; 9 nucleotides align to TRBD1. Input material: peripheral blood. CDR3 region: CAWSRTGEGKYGYTF. The CDR3 DNA reads as TGTGCCTGGAGCCGGACAGGGGAGGGGAAGTATGGCTACACCTTC.